The T cell receptor (beta chain) under discussion was sequenced for a study of chemoradiotherapy in HPV16-positive cancers. Points from the study as a whole: For HPV16-positive patients, expanding HPV-responsive T cells associated with longer recurrence-free survival. Non-HPV-specific T cells did not expand in tumors during treatment, whereas candidate HPV-specific clones and E7-related motifs did.

TCRdb's copy holds only in-frame clones and misses some; the assay was immunoSEQ multiplex PCR. Of under 1,200 clones in the sample, 70% to 85% are singletons; the top ten hold 6.2%. Germline assignment: CDR1 SGHNT and CDR2 YYREEE (reference sequence). The length of the CDR3 is 13 residues. The V and J ends lost 4 bases and 2 bases respectively, with 9 bases between them. Of note for this clone: Its antigen is still unknown.

The material was tumor tissue, obtained from a patient who underwent chemoradiotherapy. The chain uses TRBV5-4 and TRBJ2-5, with D unclear. The receptor was derived from a human donor with HPV-associated anogenital cancer. This CDR3 is CASSPYLQETQYF. CDR3 in DNA: TGTGCCAGCAGCCCCTACTTGCAAGAGACCCAGTACTTC.